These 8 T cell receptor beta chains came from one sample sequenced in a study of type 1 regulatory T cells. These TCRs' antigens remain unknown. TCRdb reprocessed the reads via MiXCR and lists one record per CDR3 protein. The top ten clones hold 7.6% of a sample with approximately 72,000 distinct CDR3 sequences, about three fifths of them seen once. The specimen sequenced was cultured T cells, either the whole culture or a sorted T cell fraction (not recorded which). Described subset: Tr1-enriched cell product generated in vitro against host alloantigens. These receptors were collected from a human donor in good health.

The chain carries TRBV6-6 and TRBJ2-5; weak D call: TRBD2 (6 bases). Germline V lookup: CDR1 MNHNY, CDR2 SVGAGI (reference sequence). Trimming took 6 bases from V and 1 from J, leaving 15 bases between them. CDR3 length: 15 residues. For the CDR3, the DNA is TGTGCCAGCAGCAAAAACGGGACTCCCCAAGAGACCCAGTACTTC. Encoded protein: CASSKNGTPQETQYF.

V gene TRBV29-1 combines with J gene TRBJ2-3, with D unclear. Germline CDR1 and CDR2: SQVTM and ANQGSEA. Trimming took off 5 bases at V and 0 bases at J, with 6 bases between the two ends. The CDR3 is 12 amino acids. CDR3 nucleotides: TGCAGCGTTTCCACTAGCACAGATACGCAGTATTTT. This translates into CSVSTSTDTQYF.

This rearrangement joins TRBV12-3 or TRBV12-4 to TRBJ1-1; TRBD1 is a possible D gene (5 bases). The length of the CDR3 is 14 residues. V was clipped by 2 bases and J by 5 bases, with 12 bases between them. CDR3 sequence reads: CASSLQGGRTEAFF. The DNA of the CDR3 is TGTGCCAGCAGTTTACAGGGAGGGAGGACTGAAGCTTTCTTT.

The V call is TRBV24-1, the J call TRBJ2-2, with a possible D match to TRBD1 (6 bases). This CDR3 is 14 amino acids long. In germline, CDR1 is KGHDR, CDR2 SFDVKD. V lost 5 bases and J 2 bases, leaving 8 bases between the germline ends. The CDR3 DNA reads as TGTGCCACCAGTGCGGACAGTAACACCGGGGAGCTGTTTTTT. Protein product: CATSADSNTGELFF.

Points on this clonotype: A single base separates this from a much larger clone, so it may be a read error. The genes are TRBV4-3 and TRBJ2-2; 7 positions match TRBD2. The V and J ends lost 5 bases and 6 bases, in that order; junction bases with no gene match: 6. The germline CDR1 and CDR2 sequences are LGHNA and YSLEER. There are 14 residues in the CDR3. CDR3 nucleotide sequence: TGCGCCAGCAGCACTGGGGGGGTCTCCGGGGAGCTGTTTTTT. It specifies CASSTGGVSGELFF.

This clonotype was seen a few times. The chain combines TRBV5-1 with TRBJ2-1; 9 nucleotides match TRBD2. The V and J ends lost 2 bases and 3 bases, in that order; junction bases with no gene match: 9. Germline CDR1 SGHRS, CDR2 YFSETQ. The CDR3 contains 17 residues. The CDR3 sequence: CASSFIGGRGIYNEQFF. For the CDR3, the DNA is TGCGCCAGCAGCTTTATCGGCGGGAGGGGGATCTACAATGAGCAGTTCTTC.

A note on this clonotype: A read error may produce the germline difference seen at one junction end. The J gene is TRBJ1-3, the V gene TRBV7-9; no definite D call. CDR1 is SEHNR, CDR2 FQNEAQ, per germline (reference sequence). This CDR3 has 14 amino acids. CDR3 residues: CASSFLGPGNTIFF. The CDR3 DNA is TGTGCCAGCAGCTTTTTAGGACCTGGAAACACCATATTTTTT.

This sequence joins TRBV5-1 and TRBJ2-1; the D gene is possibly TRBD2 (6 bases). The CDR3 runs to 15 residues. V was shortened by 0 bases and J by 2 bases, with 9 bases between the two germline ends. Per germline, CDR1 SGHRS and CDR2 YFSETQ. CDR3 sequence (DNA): TGCGCCAGCAGCTTGGACGGGAGTGCCTACAATGAGCAGTTCTTC. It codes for CASSLDGSAYNEQFF.